The next 21 T cell receptor beta chains were all read from a single sample in a study of beta chain features in type 1 diabetes. Broader study findings: TCRB CDR3s were moderately but significantly shorter in Type 1 diabetes patients in all four CD4+ subsets.

No antigen has been assigned to these receptors. The authors reverse transcribed all of the isolated RNA, so sequencing captured expressed TCRB transcripts. The method was immunoSEQ multiplex PCR; TCRdb's version includes in-frame clones alone and lacks a portion of them. In the table there are 230,000 or so clones, 16% of which are singletons. Input material: naive CD4+ T cells from blood. These TCRs come from a man aged 25 to 40 with type 1 diabetes.

This clone was counted between two and nine times. V is TRBV5-4 and J is TRBJ2-3; D unclear. V was cut by 6 bases and J by 6 bases, with 11 bases left in between. The CDR3 length is 12 residues. Germline loops: CDR1 SGHNT, CDR2 YYREEE (reference sequence). The CDR3 region is CASNTLGDTQYF. In nucleotides, the CDR3 is TGTGCCAGCAACACATTGGGGGATACGCAGTATTTT.

The rearrangement uses TRBV7-9 and TRBJ2-7; TRBD2 matches 14 bases. Per germline, CDR1 SEHNR and CDR2 FQNEAQ (reference sequence). The CDR3 loop spans 16 amino acids. V was pared by 4 bases and J by 3 bases, with 5 bases of the junction left unmatched. The CDR3 bases are TGTGCCAGCAGCTCCCGGGGACTAGCGGGAGACTACGAGCAGTACTTC. It specifies CASSSRGLAGDYEQYF.

CDR3 amino acids: CASRYSQETQYF. The CDR3 nucleotides are TGTGCCAGCAGGTACAGCCAAGAGACCCAGTACTTC. The chain has TRBV2 and TRBJ2-5; D is undetermined. The germline gives CDR1 SNHLY, CDR2 FYNNEI. The CDR3 is 12 residues long. The V gene lost 6 bases and the J gene lost 1 base, with 6 bases spanning the gap. Together with reference TRBV2 and TRBJ2-5, the CDR3 gives the full variable domain: EPEVTQTPSHQVTQMGQEVILRCVPISNHLYFYWYRQILGQKVEFLVSFYNNEISEKSEIFDDQFSVERPDGSNFTLKIRSTKLEDSAMYFCASRYSQETQYFGPGTRLLVL.

The chain combines TRBV14 with TRBJ2-7; D is unresolved. The germline V gene encodes CDR1 SGHDN and CDR2 FVKESK. Trimming pared 3 bases from V and 6 bases from J, leaving 9 bases between. The CDR3 has 12 amino acids. The CDR3 DNA reads as TGTGCCAGCAGCCAGGCGAGGTTCGAGCAGTACTTC. This sequence encodes CASSQARFEQYF.

This chain connects TRBV28 to TRBJ2-1; D is unresolved. The germline V and J ends were trimmed by 5 bases and 2 bases, with 4 bases remaining between them. Germline CDR1 reads MDHEN; CDR2 reads SYDVKM. The CDR3 has 12 residues. Here the CDR3 DNA reads TGTGCCAGCAGTCTCACCTACAATGAGCAGTTCTTC. Its protein is CASSLTYNEQFF.

This clone showed up just a few times. The gene calls are TRBV5-1 and TRBJ2-5; TRBD2 agrees at 12 bases. The CDR3 is 15 amino acids. Germline CDR1 SGHRS, CDR2 YFSETQ. V lost 0 bases to trimming and J lost 5 bases; unmatched junction nucleotides: 2. The CDR3 sequence: CASSLGLAGDETQYF. The DNA for the CDR3 is TGCGCCAGCAGCTTGGGACTAGCGGGAGACGAGACCCAGTACTTC.

This clone was found a few times. CDR3 in DNA: TGCAGCGTTGCTTTGGAGACCCAGTACTTC. It yields the protein CSVALETQYF. This chain uses TRBV29-1 with TRBJ2-5; D uncertain. From germline, CDR1 is SQVTM and CDR2 ANQGSEA. CDR3 length: 10 amino acids. V dropped 4 bases and J dropped 5 bases, with 5 bases sitting between them.

This chain connects TRBV29-1 to TRBJ1-1, with 10 bases fitting TRBD1. The CDR3 covers 13 residues. Germline lookup yields CDR1 SQVTM and CDR2 ANQGSEA. V shed 7 bases, J shed 6 bases, and the junction held 8 bases outside the gene matches. The CDR3 DNA reads as TGCAGCGCCGCGGGACAGGGGATCGCTGAAGCTTTCTTT. It translates to CSAAGQGIAEAFF. Full variable domain (remainder filled in from reference TRBV29-1 and TRBJ1-1): SAVISQKPSRDICQRGTSLTIQCQVDSQVTMMFWYRQQPGQSLTLIATANQGSEATYESGFVIDKFPISRPNLTFSTLTVSNMSPEDSSIYLCSAAGQGIAEAFFGQGTRLTVV.

This clone was seen only a few times. The genes are TRBV29-1 and TRBJ2-5; TRBD2 matches at 7 bases. Germline V CDR1 and CDR2: SQVTM, ANQGSEA. This CDR3 contains 12 residues. The junction had 2 bases not matched to a gene; V was cut back by 4 bases and J by 3 bases. DNA for the CDR3: TGCAGCGTTGCTGCGGGAGAAGAGACCCAGTACTTC. It is translated as CSVAAGEETQYF.

V is TRBV4-2 and J is TRBJ2-3; D unresolved. CDR3 length equals 15 residues. V shed 0 bases and J shed 3 bases, with 10 bases lying between them. Germline CDR1 and CDR2: LGHNA and YNFKEQ. CDR3 sequence: CASSQETRSTDTQYF. The DNA for the CDR3 is TGTGCCAGCAGCCAAGAAACGCGCTCTACAGATACGCAGTATTTT.

This clone was seen a few times. V is TRBV29-1 and J is TRBJ2-4; D is undetermined. This CDR3 has 13 amino acids. The V end lost 4 bases, the J end lost 7 bases, and 14 bases lay between the germline ends. Germline V gene data show CDR1 as SQVTM and CDR2 as ANQGSEA. In nucleotides, the CDR3 is TGCAGCGTTGTCGATCAGGCGAGGAACATTCAGTACTTC. Its protein is CSVVDQARNIQYF.

V is TRBV30 and J is TRBJ2-1; D perhaps matches TRBD2 (6 bases). Germline V gene sequence: CDR1 GTSNPN, CDR2 SVGIG (reference sequence). V gave up 2 bases and J gave up 2 bases, with 10 bases separating them. The CDR3 spans 14 residues. CDR3 DNA: TGTGCCTGGAGTCTTCTAGCGCCCTACAATGAGCAGTTCTTC. Translating gives CAWSLLAPYNEQFF. The whole variable domain, filled in from reference TRBV30 and TRBJ2-1, reads SQTIHQWPATLVQPVGSPLSLECTVEGTSNPNLYWYRQAAGRGLQLLFYSVGIGQISSEVPQNLSASRPQDRQFILSSKKLLLSDSGFYLCAWSLLAPYNEQFFGPGTRLTVL.

In this sample, this clone turned up a few times. The V and J genes are TRBV30 and TRBJ2-3; a possible D gene is TRBD2 (5 bases). CDR1 and CDR2 from the germline V gene are GTSNPN and SVGIG (reference sequence). The CDR3 has 11 amino acids. V was trimmed by 2 bases and J by 5 bases, leaving 5 bases between them. Here the CDR3 reads CAWSSGDTQYF. CDR3 DNA: TGTGCCTGGAGTAGCGGAGATACGCAGTATTTT.

The genes are TRBV19 and TRBJ2-7, with D tentatively TRBD1 (8 bases). Germline V gene lookup returns CDR1 LNHDA and CDR2 SQIVND (reference sequence). The V end lost 4 bases, the J end lost 2 bases, and 18 bases lay between the germline ends. The CDR3 covers 16 residues. The CDR3, as DNA: TGTGCCAGTAGTAGCCTGGGAGGGACAGGCCCCTACGAGCAGTACTTC. As protein: CASSSLGGTGPYEQYF. Using reference TRBV19 and TRBJ2-7 for the parts outside the CDR3, the full variable domain is DGGITQSPKYLFRKEGQNVTLSCEQNLNHDAMYWYRQDPGQGLRLIYYSQIVNDFQKGDIAEGYSVSREKKESFPLTVTSAQKNPTAFYLCASSSLGGTGPYEQYFGPGTRLTVT.

The chain employs TRBV7-9 and TRBJ1-4; a weak D match, TRBD1 (6 bases). Germline CDR1 SEHNR, CDR2 FQNEAQ (reference sequence). This CDR3 comprises 16 residues. With 8 bases removed from V and 8 bases from J, the gap between germline ends came to 24 bases. The CDR3 sequence: CASGSSGQTTNEKLFF. The CDR3 bases are TGTGCCAGCGGAAGCTCCGGACAGACAACCAACGAAAAACTGTTTTTT.

This clone was found a few times. The chain links TRBV7-9 to TRBJ2-3; tentatively, D is TRBD2 (5 bases). Germline lookup yields CDR1 SEHNR and CDR2 FQNEAQ (reference sequence). This CDR3 contains 15 residues. V shed 5 bases and J shed 0 bases, with 12 bases lying between them. As DNA, the CDR3 is TGTGCCAGCAGCCCGAGCGGCCAGAGCACAGATACGCAGTATTTT. Encoded protein: CASSPSGQSTDTQYF.

This clone was seen only a few times. CDR3 in DNA: TGTGCCAGCAGCCCACTGGCGGGAGGTAGGAATGAGCAGTTCTTC. Protein sequence: CASSPLAGGRNEQFF. The chain couples TRBV14 to TRBJ2-1, with 8 bases fitting TRBD2. CDR3 size: 15 residues. Germline V gene sequence: CDR1 SGHDN, CDR2 FVKESK. The V segment lost 4 bases and the J segment 7 bases; nucleotides outside the gene matches: 9.

This clone was observed a handful of times. The rearrangement links TRBV9 to TRBJ2-2, with D unresolved. Germline CDR1 is SGDLS and CDR2 is YYNGEE. The V and J ends lost 0 bases and 5 bases respectively, with 5 bases between them. This CDR3 region has 13 residues. Written as DNA, the CDR3 is TGTGCCAGCAGCGTAGCTTGGACCGGGGAGCTGTTTTTT. Residues: CASSVAWTGELFF. Using reference TRBV9 and TRBJ2-2 for the parts outside the CDR3, the full variable domain is DSGVTQTPKHLITATGQRVTLRCSPRSGDLSVYWYQQSLDQGLQFLIQYYNGEERAKGNILERFSAQQFPDLHSELNLSSLELGDSALYFCASSVAWTGELFFGEGSRLTVL.

This clone has only a few counts. CDR3 nucleotides: TGCGCCAGCAGCTTGAACGGGTACAATGAGCAGTTCTTC. Translating it yields CASSLNGYNEQFF. The chain joins TRBV5-1 to TRBJ2-1; D remains ambiguous. This CDR3 has 13 amino acids. V lost 1 base and J 4 bases, leaving 6 bases between the germline ends. CDR1 and CDR2 from the germline V gene are SGHRS and YFSETQ.

The chain carries TRBV18 and TRBJ1-2; the D is unclear. Germline CDR1 KGHSH, CDR2 LQKENI. The CDR3 loop spans 14 amino acids. Trimming shortened V by 3 bases and J by 3 bases, and 11 bases separated the two germline ends. The DNA for the CDR3 is TGTGCCAGCTCACCCCTCCGCGGGGACTATGGCTACACCTTC. It encodes CASSPLRGDYGYTF.

This clone was counted between two and nine times. The chain has TRBV6-1 and TRBJ2-7, with 8 bases fitting TRBD2. The V segment lost 6 bases and the J segment 6 bases; nucleotides outside the gene matches: 13. Germline-derived CDR1 and CDR2 are MNHNS and SASEGT. The CDR3 contains 15 residues. This chain's CDR3 is CASREYTGTSGEQYF. The DNA for the CDR3 is TGTGCCAGCAGAGAGTACACCGGGACTAGTGGCGAGCAGTACTTC.